This TCR beta chain was profiled in a study of radiotherapy plus CTLA-4 blockade in lung cancer. As for the study in general: With 30% to 40% of patients having disease control, objective responses were seen in about 19%. Study-wide results and caveats: The best predictor of response was reported to be early blood T cell clone dynamics, with interferon-beta. An expansion of tumor-derived TCR clones occurred in blood after radiotherapy plus ipilimumab.

TCRdb keeps only in-frame clones here, not all; method: immunoSEQ multiplex PCR. The data contain over 85,000 clones, roughly four fifths of them singletons. The V gene's germline CDR1 is SGHDN and CDR2 FVKESK. This CDR3 comprises 11 residues. The V and J ends lost 0 bases and 9 bases respectively, with 5 bases between them. Focal radiation and CTLA-4 blockade (ipilimumab) were tested in chemo-refractory metastatic non-small-cell lung cancer patients. This clone was observed once. Its target is unknown. The receptor comes from a human donor with non-small cell lung cancer that progressed on radiotherapy plus ipilimumab. The sample consisted of peripheral blood, taken from a patient treated with radiotherapy plus ipilimumab. The V call is TRBV14, the J call TRBJ1-2; D gene uncertain. CDR3 nucleotide sequence: TGTGCCAGCAGCCAAGATGGACGCTACACCTTC. It codes for CASSQDGRYTF.